The 18 T cell receptor beta chains listed next were all sequenced from one sample in a study of cytotoxic CD8 clonotypes in ibrutinib-treated CLL (dated by TCRdb to the early 2020s). The time point tag for this specimen amounts to: approximately 25 months on ibrutinib. The library was built by means of the immunoSEQ multiplex PCR assay. TCRdb carries this immuneACCESS record with in-frame sequences only. Its versions omit some clonotypes, under half of them owing to an unresolved V gene in the studies checked, with the rest unexplained. This sample is represented by about 130,000 clones; around 84% of them were singletons. About 3.3% of the sample goes to the ten largest clones. The material sequenced was PBMCs, taken after 24 months of ibrutinib treatment. The receptors originated from a human donor with chronic lymphocytic leukemia.

The genes are TRBV2 and TRBJ1-5; 7 bases align to TRBD1. This CDR3 contains 14 residues. In germline, CDR1 is SNHLY, CDR2 FYNNEI. Unmatched junction bases numbered 6, after V lost 7 bases and J lost 3 bases. The CDR3 coding sequence is TGTGCCAGCAACCCCGGGACAGCCAATCAGCCCCAGCATTTT. Protein sequence: CASNPGTANQPQHF.

The chain links TRBV30 to TRBJ2-7; D gene ambiguous. CDR1 and CDR2 (germline): GTSNPN, SVGIG (reference sequence). V lost 3 bases and J 0 bases, leaving 6 bases between the germline ends. The CDR3 consists of 12 residues. CDR3 sequence reads: CAWRMPSYEQYF. The CDR3 region has the DNA TGTGCCTGGAGAATGCCCTCCTACGAGCAGTACTTC.

The chain uses TRBV20-1 and TRBJ1-1; D is unresolved. The CDR3 extends over 11 amino acids. Germline V gene sequence: CDR1 DFQATT, CDR2 SNEGSKA (reference sequence). Trimming took off 6 bases at V and 0 bases at J, with 5 bases between the two ends. DNA for the CDR3: TGCAGTGCGAGCCTGAACACTGAAGCTTTCTTT. Its translation: CSASLNTEAFF.

The chain recombines TRBV18 with TRBJ1-4; D not resolved. Germline assignment: CDR1 KGHSH and CDR2 LQKENI. Trimming stripped 2 bases from V and 1 base from J, with 5 bases between. This CDR3 has 14 residues. The CDR3 protein is CASSPTQTNEKLFF. DNA of the CDR3: TGTGCCAGCTCACCAACACAAACTAATGAAAAACTGTTTTTT.

CDR3 residues: CASSLGQGRSPLHF. CDR3 DNA sequence: TGTGCCAGCAGCCTTGGACAGGGAAGGTCACCCCTCCACTTT. V and J are TRBV7-2 and TRBJ1-6; 8 bases are shared with TRBD1. The CDR3 length is 14 residues. The germline V gene encodes CDR1 SGHTA and CDR2 FQGNSA. Germline trimming cut 5 bases from V and 10 bases from J; bases unmatched to any gene: 7.

The sample holds one count of this clone. This chain links TRBV5-1 with TRBJ1-6; TRBD1 might be the D (5 bases). Trimming pared 6 bases from V and 8 bases from J, leaving 15 bases between. The germline CDR1 and CDR2 sequences are SGHRS and YFSETQ. The CDR3 contains 14 residues. DNA for the CDR3: TGCGCCAGCAACCCGGAGGGGCAGGATTCACCCCTCCACTTT. This codes for CASNPEGQDSPLHF.

This chain uses TRBV30 with TRBJ1-5; D is perhaps TRBD1 (5 bases). Trimming shortened V by 5 bases and J by 2 bases, and 19 bases separated the two germline ends. The CDR3 is 16 amino acids. Germline-derived CDR1 and CDR2 are GTSNPN and SVGIG (reference sequence). CDR3 amino acids: CAWSGGSLSGNQPQHF. Written as DNA, the CDR3 is TGTGCCTGGTCTGGGGGATCGTTATCGGGCAATCAGCCCCAGCATTTT.

V and J are TRBV2 and TRBJ2-3; TRBD1 might be the D (5 bases). V lost 1 base and J lost 2, with 10 bases in between. This CDR3 has 15 residues. Germline values: CDR1 SNHLY, CDR2 FYNNEI. In nucleotides, the CDR3 is TGTGCCAGCAGTGAAGGACAGCTTTACACAGATACGCAGTATTTT. It is translated as CASSEGQLYTDTQYF.

The rearrangement links TRBV7-2 to TRBJ2-3; no reliable D call. The CDR3 runs to 15 residues. V was trimmed by 3 bases and J by 0 bases, leaving 10 bases between them. Germline V lookup: CDR1 SGHTA, CDR2 FQGNSA. For the CDR3, the DNA is TGTGCCAGCAGCTTGCTTGGGGATAGCACAGATACGCAGTATTTT. Protein product: CASSLLGDSTDTQYF. The complete variable domain, with remaining parts taken from reference TRBV7-2 and TRBJ2-3, reads GAGVSQSPSNKVTEKGKDVELRCDPISGHTALYWYRQSLGQGLEFLIYFQGNSAPDKSGLPSDRFSAERTGGSVSTLTIQRTQQEDSAVYLCASSLLGDSTDTQYFGPGTRLTVL.

The CDR3 nucleotides are TGTGCCATCAGTGAACAGGAGGACACTGAAGCTTTCTTT. Amino acids: CAISEQEDTEAFF. The genes are TRBV10-3 and TRBJ1-1; TRBD1 is a possible D gene (5 bases). The CDR3 length is 13 residues. Germline-derived CDR1 and CDR2 are ENHRY and SYGVKD. With 3 bases removed from V and 3 bases from J, the gap between germline ends came to 8 bases.

The V call is TRBV27, the J call TRBJ1-3; D is ambiguous. Germline assignment: CDR1 MNHEY and CDR2 SMNVEV (reference sequence). With 2 bases removed from V and 0 bases from J, the gap between germline ends came to 17 bases. This CDR3 is 18 amino acids long. CDR3 nucleotide sequence: TGTGCCAGCAGTTTAAGAGGTGCTAATCCGAGCTCTGGAAACACCATATATTTT. It translates to CASSLRGANPSSGNTIYF.

The sample holds one count of this clone. The chain employs TRBV21-1 and TRBJ2-5; TRBD2 is taken as the D call from the table, unchecked against the DNA. TRBV21-1 is listed as a pseudogene. This CDR3 has 18 amino acids. This CDR3 is CASSDALGRGGPRETQYF. As DNA, the CDR3 is TGTGCCAGCAGTGACGCGTTGGGGCGGGGGGGCCCCCGAGAGACCCAGTACTTC.

The chain uses TRBV6-1 and TRBJ1-6; no reliable D call. CDR3 size: 15 residues. V was shortened by 9 bases and J by 7 bases, with 19 bases between the two germline ends. The germline CDR1 and CDR2 sequences are MNHNS and SASEGT. The DNA for the CDR3 is TGTGCCAGTATGGGAGGTGGGCCGCTAAATTCACCCCTCCACTTT. Protein product: CASMGGGPLNSPLHF.

The chain recombines TRBV18 with TRBJ1-1; TRBD1 aligns across 11 bases. Germline V lookup: CDR1 KGHSH, CDR2 LQKENI. V dropped 4 bases and J dropped 2; count of bases not matched to a gene: 3. CDR3 length: 15 residues. The CDR3 reads CASSLGQGANTEAFF. DNA for the CDR3: TGTGCCAGCTCACTCGGACAGGGGGCAAACACTGAAGCTTTCTTT.

Comment on this clone: Other nucleotide sequences in the sample specify the same CDR3. The gene calls are TRBV7-2 and TRBJ2-3; TRBD2 agrees at 7 bases. Germline CDR1 is SGHTA and CDR2 is FQGNSA. This CDR3 comprises 16 residues. The V gene end was trimmed by 0 bases and the J gene end by 1 base; junction bases not matched to a gene: 4. The CDR3 protein is CASSLAPSGGTDTQYF. As DNA, the CDR3 is TGTGCCAGCAGCTTAGCGCCCAGCGGGGGCACAGATACGCAGTATTTT. The full variable domain, completed using reference TRBV7-2 and TRBJ2-3, is GAGVSQSPSNKVTEKGKDVELRCDPISGHTALYWYRQSLGQGLEFLIYFQGNSAPDKSGLPSDRFSAERTGGSVSTLTIQRTQQEDSAVYLCASSLAPSGGTDTQYFGPGTRLTVL.

This clone was seen just once. J is TRBJ2-3 and V is TRBV5-1; 11 nucleotides line up with TRBD2. This CDR3 has 16 amino acids. The V and J ends lost 4 bases and 4 bases, in that order; junction bases with no gene match: 8. Germline lookup yields CDR1 SGHRS and CDR2 YFSETQ. CDR3 DNA: TGCGCCAGCAGCCCGAATAGCGGGGGGGCCGCAGATACGCAGTATTTT. This sequence encodes CASSPNSGGAADTQYF.

V is TRBV6-1 and J is TRBJ2-7; 10 bases agree with TRBD1. CDR1 and CDR2 from the germline V gene are MNHNS and SASEGT. The ends lost 6 bases at V and 5 bases at J; junction bases unmatched: 10. This CDR3 has 15 amino acids. The CDR3 bases are TGTGCCAGCAGCCGGACTATGACAGGGGGCCACGAGCAGTACTTC. Translation: CASSRTMTGGHEQYF.

The CDR3 is CASTPPGTGGAETQYF. The CDR3 DNA follows: TGTGCCAGCACCCCCCCCGGGACAGGGGGCGCAGAGACCCAGTACTTC. The J gene is TRBJ2-5, the V gene TRBV28; 12 bases agree with TRBD1. The V and J ends lost 7 bases and 4 bases, in that order; junction bases with no gene match: 10. The CDR3 sequence is 16 residues long. Germline loops: CDR1 MDHEN, CDR2 SYDVKM.